Here is one T cell receptor (beta chain) with its context. Antigen: not known. The data belong to a study of T cell responses to AZD1222 COVID-19 vaccine. General observations from the study: In a largely white British group with more females than males, clonal diversity was possibly underestimated. Variant regions that are unmutated are reportedly the target of nearly half of spike-specific TCRs. All repertoire sampling was performed exclusively after the peak T cell response. The number of AZD1222 recipients seropositive at baseline was only five to seven.

Assay: immunoSEQ multiplex PCR; the TCRdb copy retains only in-frame clones and omits some. The sample includes around 200,000 clones, about 92% of them seen just once. Trimming pared 1 base from V and 8 bases from J, leaving 18 bases between. Germline V CDR1 and CDR2: GTSNPN, SVGIG (reference sequence). The CDR3 runs to 15 residues. V and J are TRBV30 and TRBJ2-1; D possibly corresponds to TRBD2 (6 bases). The source material was peripheral blood, sampled on day 0 of AZD1222 vaccination. This clonotype was obtained from an adult in good health. Written as DNA, the CDR3 is TGTGCCTGGAGTGAAGTAGCGGCACCGTCGTATGAGCAGTTCTTC. Translation gives CAWSEVAAPSYEQFF.